The count of the clone carrying this T cell receptor (beta chain) is one. The antigen is unknown. A TCRbeta library incorporating unique molecular identifiers was prepared. TCRdb processed the PCR reads anew with MiXCR; each CDR3 protein has one entry. The sample has about 830,000 distinct CDR3 sequences, approximately 15% seen once; the top ten hold approximately 5%. The sample originates from a study of T-cell reconstitution after alpha-beta-depleted transplantation in children. Germline loops: CDR1 MDHEN, CDR2 SYDVKM. This CDR3 region has 11 residues. V lost 10 bases and J lost 6, with 12 bases in between. Findings and caveats of the study: Some patients owed their high day-60 TCRbeta diversity to surviving recipient T cells and thymic progenitors.

This chain links TRBV28 with TRBJ1-2, with no clear D. The sequence was obtained from a male patient younger than 18 who had a stem cell transplant for acute lymphoblastic leukemia, so the T cells may come from the graft donor. Material: PBMCs, mostly from graft donor cells, obtained 360 days after TCRalphabeta/CD19-depleted stem cell transplant. CDR3 region: CAIDPANGYTF. CDR3 bases: TGTGCCATCGACCCAGCGAATGGCTACACCTTC.